Included here is one T cell receptor (beta chain) sequence, with context. CDR1 and CDR2 from the germline V gene are SGDLS and YYNGEE. The CDR3 has 12 residues. Deletions cut 0 bases from V and 8 bases from J, with 7 bases between. Using immunoSEQ multiplex PCR, the repertoire was profiled, and TCRdb retains in-frame clones only, with some absent. The repertoire holds a few hundred thousand clones, approximately 88% seen once, with roughly 1.2% in the top ten. The sample originates from a study of blood T cell repertoires in COVID-19. Across the study: Italy, Spain and the United States were the sources of the convalescent and acute COVID-19 samples. T cells, B-cell-depleted T cells, or PBMCs provided the cDNA or gDNA that served as material.

V usage is TRBV9 and J usage is TRBJ2-3; perhaps TRBD1 as D (5 bases). This receptor was taken from a man aged 35-49 years with acute or convalescent COVID-19. The source material was peripheral blood. The CDR3 sequence: CASSVEQGTQYF. The CDR3, as DNA: TGTGCCAGCAGCGTAGAGCAGGGTACGCAGTATTTT.